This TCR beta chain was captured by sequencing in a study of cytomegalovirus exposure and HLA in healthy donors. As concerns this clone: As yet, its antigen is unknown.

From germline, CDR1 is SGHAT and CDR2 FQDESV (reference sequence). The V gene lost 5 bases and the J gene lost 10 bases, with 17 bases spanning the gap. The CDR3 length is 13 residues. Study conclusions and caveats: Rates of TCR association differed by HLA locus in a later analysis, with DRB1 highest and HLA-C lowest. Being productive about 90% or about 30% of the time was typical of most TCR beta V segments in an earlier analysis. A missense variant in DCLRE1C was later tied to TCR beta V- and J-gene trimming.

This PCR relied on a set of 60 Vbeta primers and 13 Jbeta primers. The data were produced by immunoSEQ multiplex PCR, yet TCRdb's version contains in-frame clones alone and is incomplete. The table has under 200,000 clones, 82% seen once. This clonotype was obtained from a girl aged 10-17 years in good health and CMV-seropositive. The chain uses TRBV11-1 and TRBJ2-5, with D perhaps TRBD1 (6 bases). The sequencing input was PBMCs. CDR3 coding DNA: TGTGCCAGCAGCCTAACCCTTCAGGGGAACCAGTACTTC. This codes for CASSLTLQGNQYF.